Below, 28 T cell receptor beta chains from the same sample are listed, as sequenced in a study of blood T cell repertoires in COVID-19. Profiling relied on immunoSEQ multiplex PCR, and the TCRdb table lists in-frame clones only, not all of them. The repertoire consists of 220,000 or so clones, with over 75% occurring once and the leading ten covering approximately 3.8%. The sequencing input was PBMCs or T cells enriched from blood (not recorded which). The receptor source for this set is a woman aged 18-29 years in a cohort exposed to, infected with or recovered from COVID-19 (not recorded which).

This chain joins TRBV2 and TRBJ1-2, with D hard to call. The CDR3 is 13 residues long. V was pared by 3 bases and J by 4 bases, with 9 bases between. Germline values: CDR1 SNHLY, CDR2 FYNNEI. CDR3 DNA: TGTGCCAGCAGTGAGAATCACAGCTATGGCTACACCTTC. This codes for CASSENHSYGYTF.

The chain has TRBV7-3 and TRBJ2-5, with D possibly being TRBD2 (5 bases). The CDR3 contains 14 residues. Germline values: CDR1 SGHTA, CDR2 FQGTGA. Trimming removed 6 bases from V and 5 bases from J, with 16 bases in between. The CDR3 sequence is CASSLGGTPETQYF. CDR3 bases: TGTGCCAGCAGTTTAGGAGGAACCCCCGAGACCCAGTACTTC. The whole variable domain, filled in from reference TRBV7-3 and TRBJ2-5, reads GAGVSQTPSNKVTEKGKYVELRCDPISGHTALYWYRQSLGQGPEFLIYFQGTGAADDSGLPNDRFFAVRPEGSVSTLKIQRTERGDSAVYLCASSLGGTPETQYFGPGTRLLVL.

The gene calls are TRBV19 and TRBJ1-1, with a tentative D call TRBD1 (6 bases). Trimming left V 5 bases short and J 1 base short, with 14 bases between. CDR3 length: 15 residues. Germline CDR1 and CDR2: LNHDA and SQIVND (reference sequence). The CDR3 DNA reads TGTGCCAGTAGTCCTTACAGGGCGGAGAACACTGAAGCTTTCTTT. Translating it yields CASSPYRAENTEAFF.

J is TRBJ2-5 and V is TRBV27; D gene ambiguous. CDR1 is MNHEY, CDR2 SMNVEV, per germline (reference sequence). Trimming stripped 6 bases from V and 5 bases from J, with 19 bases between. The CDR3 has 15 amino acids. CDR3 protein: CASSPRLLRQETQYF. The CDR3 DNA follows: TGTGCCAGCAGCCCGAGACTCCTCCGGCAGGAGACCCAGTACTTC.

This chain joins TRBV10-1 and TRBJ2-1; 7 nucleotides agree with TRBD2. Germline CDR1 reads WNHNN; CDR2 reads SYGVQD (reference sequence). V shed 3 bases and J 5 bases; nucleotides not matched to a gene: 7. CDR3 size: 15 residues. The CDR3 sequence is CASSDIAGYDNEQFF. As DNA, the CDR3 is TGCGCCAGCAGTGACATAGCGGGCTATGACAATGAGCAGTTCTTC.

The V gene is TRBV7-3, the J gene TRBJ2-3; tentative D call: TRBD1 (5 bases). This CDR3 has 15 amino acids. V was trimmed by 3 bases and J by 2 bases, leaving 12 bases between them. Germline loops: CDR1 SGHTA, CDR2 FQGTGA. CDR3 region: CASSLGRAPTDTQYF. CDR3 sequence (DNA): TGTGCCAGCAGCTTGGGCAGGGCCCCCACAGATACGCAGTATTTT. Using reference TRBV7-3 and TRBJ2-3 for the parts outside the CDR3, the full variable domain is GAGVSQTPSNKVTEKGKYVELRCDPISGHTALYWYRQSLGQGPEFLIYFQGTGAADDSGLPNDRFFAVRPEGSVSTLKIQRTERGDSAVYLCASSLGRAPTDTQYFGPGTRLTVL.

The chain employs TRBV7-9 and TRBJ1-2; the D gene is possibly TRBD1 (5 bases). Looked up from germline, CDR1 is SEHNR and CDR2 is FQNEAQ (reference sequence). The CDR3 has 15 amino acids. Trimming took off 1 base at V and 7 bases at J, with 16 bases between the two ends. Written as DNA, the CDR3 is TGTGCCAGCAGCTTAGGGGGACTTGCGGTGGTTGGCTACACCTTC. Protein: CASSLGGLAVVGYTF.

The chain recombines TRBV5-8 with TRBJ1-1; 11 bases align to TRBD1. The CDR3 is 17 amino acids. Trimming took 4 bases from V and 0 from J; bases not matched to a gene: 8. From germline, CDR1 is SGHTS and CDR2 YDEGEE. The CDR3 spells CASSARTGGWMNTEAFF. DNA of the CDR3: TGTGCCAGCAGCGCCCGGACAGGGGGCTGGATGAACACTGAAGCTTTCTTT.

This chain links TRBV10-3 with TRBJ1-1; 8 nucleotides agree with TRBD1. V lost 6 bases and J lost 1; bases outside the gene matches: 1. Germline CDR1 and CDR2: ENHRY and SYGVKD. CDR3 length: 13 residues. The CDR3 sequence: CAIRDRANTEAFF. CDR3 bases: TGTGCCATCAGGGACAGGGCGAACACTGAAGCTTTCTTT.

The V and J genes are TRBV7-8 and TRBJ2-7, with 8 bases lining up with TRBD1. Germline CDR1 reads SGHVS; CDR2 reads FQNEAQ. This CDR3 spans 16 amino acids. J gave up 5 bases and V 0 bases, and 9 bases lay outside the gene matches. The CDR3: CASSLAWSRGQNEQYF. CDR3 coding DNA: TGTGCCAGCAGCTTAGCGTGGTCCAGGGGGCAGAACGAGCAGTACTTC.

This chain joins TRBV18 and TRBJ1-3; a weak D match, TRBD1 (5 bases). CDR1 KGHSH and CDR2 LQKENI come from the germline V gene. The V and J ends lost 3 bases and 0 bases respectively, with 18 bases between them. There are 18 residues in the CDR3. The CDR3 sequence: CASSPSGTPAPSGNTIYF. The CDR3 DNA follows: TGTGCCAGCTCACCCTCCGGGACTCCAGCCCCCTCTGGAAACACCATATATTTT.

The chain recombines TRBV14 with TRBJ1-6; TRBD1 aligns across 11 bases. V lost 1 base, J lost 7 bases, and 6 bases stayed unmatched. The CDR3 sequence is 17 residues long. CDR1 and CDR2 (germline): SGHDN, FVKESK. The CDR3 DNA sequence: TGTGCCAGCAGCCAAGTGGGGACAGGGGGTTTAAATTCACCCCTCCACTTT. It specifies CASSQVGTGGLNSPLHF.

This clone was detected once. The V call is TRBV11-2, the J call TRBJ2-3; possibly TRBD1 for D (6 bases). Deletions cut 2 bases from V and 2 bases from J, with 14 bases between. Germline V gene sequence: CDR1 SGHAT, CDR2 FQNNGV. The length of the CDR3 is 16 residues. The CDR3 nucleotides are TGTGCCAGCAGCTTAATGTCAGGGGCCTTCACAGATACGCAGTATTTT. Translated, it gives CASSLMSGAFTDTQYF.

The DNA for the CDR3 is TGTGCCAGCAGCGCTGAGCCCGGTCGGGGGGCCAACGTCCTGACTTTC. Translated, it gives CASSAEPGRGANVLTF. The J gene is TRBJ2-6, the V gene TRBV9; D gene unclear. There are 16 residues in the CDR3. Per germline, CDR1 SGDLS and CDR2 YYNGEE. V was trimmed by 3 bases and J by 4 bases, leaving 14 bases between them.

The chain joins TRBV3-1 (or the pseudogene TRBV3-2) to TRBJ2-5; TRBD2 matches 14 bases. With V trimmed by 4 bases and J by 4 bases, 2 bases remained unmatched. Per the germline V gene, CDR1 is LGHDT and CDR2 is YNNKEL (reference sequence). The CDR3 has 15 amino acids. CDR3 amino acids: CASSRGTSGGETQYF. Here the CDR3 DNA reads TGTGCCAGCAGCCGCGGGACTAGCGGGGGAGAGACCCAGTACTTC.

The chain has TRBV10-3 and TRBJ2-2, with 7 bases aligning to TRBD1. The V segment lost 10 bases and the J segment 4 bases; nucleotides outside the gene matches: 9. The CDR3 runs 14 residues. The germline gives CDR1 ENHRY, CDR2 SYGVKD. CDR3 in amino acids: CATRNTGVTGELFF. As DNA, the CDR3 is TGTGCCACCCGTAACACAGGGGTCACCGGGGAGCTGTTTTTT.

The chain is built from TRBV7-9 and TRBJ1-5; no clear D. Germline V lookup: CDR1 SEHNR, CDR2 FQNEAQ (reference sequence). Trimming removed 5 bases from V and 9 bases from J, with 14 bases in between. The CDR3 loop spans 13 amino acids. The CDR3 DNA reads TGTGCCAGCAGCGGGGAGGGTTTGGGGCCCCAGCATTTT. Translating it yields CASSGEGLGPQHF.

The DNA of the CDR3 is TGTGCCAGCAGCCAAGATCCCAGACTAGCGGGAGGGCCAAACATTCAGTACTTC. Amino acid sequence: CASSQDPRLAGGPNIQYF. The chain links TRBV3-1 (or the pseudogene TRBV3-2) to TRBJ2-4; TRBD2 matches 14 bases. This CDR3 is built from 18 residues. J lost 6 bases, V lost 0 bases, and 7 bases had no gene match. Germline CDR1 LGHDT, CDR2 YNNKEL (reference sequence).

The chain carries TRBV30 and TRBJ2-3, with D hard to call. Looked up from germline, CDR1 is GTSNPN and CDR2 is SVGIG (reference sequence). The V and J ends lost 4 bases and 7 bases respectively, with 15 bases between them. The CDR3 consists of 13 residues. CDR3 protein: CAWTPPIANTQYF. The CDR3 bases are TGTGCCTGGACTCCCCCTATTGCGAATACGCAGTATTTT.

DNA for the CDR3: TGTGCCAGCAGCCAAGTGGCGGGGGTTAACACCGGGGAGCTGTTTTTT. Protein sequence: CASSQVAGVNTGELFF. The chain combines TRBV3-1 (or the pseudogene TRBV3-2) with TRBJ2-2, with 7 bases matching TRBD2. The trim removed 1 base at V and 2 bases at J, leaving 4 bases unmatched. Germline-derived CDR1 and CDR2 are LGHDT and YNNKEL (reference sequence). The CDR3 is 16 amino acids.

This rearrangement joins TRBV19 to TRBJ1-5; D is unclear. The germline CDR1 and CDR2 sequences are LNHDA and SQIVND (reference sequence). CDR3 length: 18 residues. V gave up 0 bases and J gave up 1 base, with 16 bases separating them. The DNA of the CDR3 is TGTGCCAGTAGTATAGATCCCCCCGTTAGCTTAAGCAATCAGCCCCAGCATTTT. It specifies CASSIDPPVSLSNQPQHF.

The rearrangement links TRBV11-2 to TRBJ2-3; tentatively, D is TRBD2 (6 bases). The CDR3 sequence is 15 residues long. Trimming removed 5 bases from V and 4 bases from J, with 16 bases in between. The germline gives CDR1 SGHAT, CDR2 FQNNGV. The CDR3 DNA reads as TGTGCCAGCAGCGCGGACTTGGCTAGCGCAGATACGCAGTATTTT. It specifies CASSADLASADTQYF.

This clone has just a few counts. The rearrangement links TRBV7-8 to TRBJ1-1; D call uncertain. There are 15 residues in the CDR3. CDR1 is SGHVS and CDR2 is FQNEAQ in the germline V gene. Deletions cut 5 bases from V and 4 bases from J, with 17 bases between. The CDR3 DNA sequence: TGTGCCAGCAGCATTTGGGCCTCTCCCGGCACTGAAGCTTTCTTT. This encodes CASSIWASPGTEAFF. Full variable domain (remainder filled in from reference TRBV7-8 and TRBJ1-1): GAGVSQSPRYKVAKRGQDVALRCDPISGHVSLFWYQQALGQGPEFLTYFQNEAQLDKSGLPSDRFFAERPEGSVSTLKIQRTQQEDSAVYLCASSIWASPGTEAFFGQGTRLTVV.

CDR3 residues: CASSLAGTGDGETQYF. The CDR3 DNA sequence: TGTGCCAGCAGCTTGGCCGGGACAGGGGATGGGGAGACCCAGTACTTC. The chain recombines TRBV7-3 with TRBJ2-5; 10 positions match TRBD1. The V gene's germline CDR1 is SGHTA and CDR2 FQGTGA. V dropped 3 bases and J dropped 5; count of bases not matched to a gene: 9. The CDR3 is 16 residues long.

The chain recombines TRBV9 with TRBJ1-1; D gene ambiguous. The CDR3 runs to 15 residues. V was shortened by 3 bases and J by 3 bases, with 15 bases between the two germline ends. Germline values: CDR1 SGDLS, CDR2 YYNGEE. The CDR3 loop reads CASSAMRVWDTEAFF. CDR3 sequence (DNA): TGTGCCAGCAGCGCTATGCGGGTCTGGGACACTGAAGCTTTCTTT. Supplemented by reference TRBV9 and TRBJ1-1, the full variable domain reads DSGVTQTPKHLITATGQRVTLRCSPRSGDLSVYWYQQSLDQGLQFLIQYYNGEERAKGNILERFSAQQFPDLHSELNLSSLELGDSALYFCASSAMRVWDTEAFFGQGTRLTVV.

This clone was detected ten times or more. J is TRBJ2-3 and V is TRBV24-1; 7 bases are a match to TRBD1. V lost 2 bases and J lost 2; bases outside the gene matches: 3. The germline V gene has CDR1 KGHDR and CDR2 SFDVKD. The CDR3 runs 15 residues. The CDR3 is CATSDWDSLTDTQYF. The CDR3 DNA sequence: TGTGCCACCAGTGATTGGGACAGCCTCACAGATACGCAGTATTTT.

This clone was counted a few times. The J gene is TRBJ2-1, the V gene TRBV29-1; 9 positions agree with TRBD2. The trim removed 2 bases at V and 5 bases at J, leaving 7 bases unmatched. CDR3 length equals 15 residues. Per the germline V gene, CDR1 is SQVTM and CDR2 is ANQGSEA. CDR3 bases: TGCAGCGTTGAAAACCCTAGCGGGAACAACAATGAGCAGTTCTTC. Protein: CSVENPSGNNNEQFF.

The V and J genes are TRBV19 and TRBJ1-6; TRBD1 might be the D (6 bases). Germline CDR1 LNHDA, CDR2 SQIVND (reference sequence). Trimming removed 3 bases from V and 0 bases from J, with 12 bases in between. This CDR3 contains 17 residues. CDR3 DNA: TGTGCCAGTAGTATCAACAGGGCGAGCTCCTATAATTCACCCCTCCACTTT. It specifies CASSINRASSYNSPLHF.